One T cell receptor (beta chain) is described in this entry. Its specificity is unknown. This specimen includes other DNA sequences encoding the same CDR3. Measured with immunoSEQ multiplex PCR; TCRdb has only the in-frame clones, and not every one. The sample has a few million clones; under 95% are singletons. The CDR3 is made up of 15 amino acids. CDR1 is SGHNT, CDR2 YYREEE, per germline (reference sequence). V lost 0 bases and J 5 bases, leaving 11 bases between the germline ends. These data belong to a study of shared clonotypes between healthy human individuals. For the study at large: The study used three CD4 naive, three CD4 memory, two CD8 naive and one CD8 memory plate per donor.

The donors were all Caucasian adults (living in Nashville, Tennessee). Overall study findings and caveats: Naive subsets usually exceeded memory subsets in estimated richness. Around 5% of naive CD4 clonotypes were common to a handful of donors.

The chain joins TRBV5-4 to TRBJ1-4; D gene ambiguous. This receptor was obtained from a man in his late teens or twenties in good health. Some clones in this sample may be carry-over from other donors' samples. Sequencing was performed on naive CD4+ T cells from PBMCs. The subset was: CD45RA+ positively selected. The CDR3: CASSLGRTGNEKLFF. CDR3 nucleotides: TGTGCCAGCAGCTTGGGAAGGACGGGAAATGAAAAACTGTTTTTT.